What follows are 32 T cell receptor beta chains derived from one specimen sequenced in a study of shared clonotypes between healthy human individuals. Measured with immunoSEQ multiplex PCR; TCRdb has only the in-frame clones, and not every one. The sample comprises 2,100,000 or so clones, 90% to 97% of which are singletons, and around 0.13% rests with the top ten. Sequencing was carried out using naive CD4+ T cells sorted from blood. Subset of the sample: CD45RA+ positively selected. The receptor set was obtained from a man younger than 35 in good health.

This clone was observed once. This rearrangement joins TRBV10-2 to TRBJ2-2, with 11 bases fitting TRBD2. The CDR3 is made up of 16 amino acids. With V trimmed by 6 bases and J by 6 bases, 9 bases remained unmatched. Germline V gene sequence: CDR1 WSHSY, CDR2 SAAADI. The CDR3 region has the DNA TGCGCCAGCAGACCTCCGGGACTAGCGGTGGCCGGGGAGCTGTTTTTT. The encoded protein is CASRPPGLAVAGELFF.

The chain is built from TRBV23-1 and TRBJ2-1, with D possibly matching TRBD2 (7 bases). TRBV23-1 is an ORF for which the function is uncertain. The CDR3 sequence is 16 residues long. Trimming cost V 4 bases and J 3 bases, with 16 bases left between them. The CDR3: CASSLGGAGNYNEQFF. Written as DNA, the CDR3 is TGCGCCAGCAGTCTAGGGGGGGCAGGGAACTACAATGAGCAGTTCTTC.

The chain is built from TRBV18 and TRBJ2-6, with D perhaps matching TRBD1 (5 bases). Germline V gives CDR1 KGHSH, CDR2 LQKENI. The CDR3 spans 14 residues. The ends were cut back, 6 bases at V and 4 bases at J, with 10 bases in the middle. The CDR3 DNA is TGTGCCAGCTCGGGGCCCTCAGGGGCCAACGTCCTGACTTTC. Translation: CASSGPSGANVLTF.

V usage is TRBV7-9 and J usage is TRBJ2-5, with no clear D. Germline lookup yields CDR1 SEHNR and CDR2 FQNEAQ (reference sequence). The CDR3 is 16 amino acids. Trimming pared 4 bases from V and 0 bases from J, leaving 15 bases between. CDR3 coding DNA: TGTGCCAGCAGCTCGACGCTTGATACGTACCAAGAGACCCAGTACTTC. This sequence encodes CASSSTLDTYQETQYF.

This chain uses TRBV2 with TRBJ2-3; D unresolved. V shed 9 bases and J shed 3 bases, with 7 bases lying between them. The CDR3 extends over 11 amino acids. The germline V gene encodes CDR1 SNHLY and CDR2 FYNNEI. The CDR3 coding sequence is TGTGCCAGTGCCCCGACAGATACGCAGTATTTT. Translation gives CASAPTDTQYF.

This chain joins TRBV11-2 and TRBJ1-1, with D uncertain. The germline CDR1 and CDR2 sequences are SGHAT and FQNNGV. CDR3 length: 14 residues. The V end lost 2 bases, the J end lost 1 base, and 8 bases lay between the germline ends. The CDR3 DNA reads TGTGCCAGCAGCTTAAGACGGCCGAACACTGAAGCTTTCTTT. It translates to CASSLRRPNTEAFF.

The chain joins TRBV14 to TRBJ2-1, with 9 bases lining up with TRBD2. The CDR3 extends over 16 amino acids. Germline lookup yields CDR1 SGHDN and CDR2 FVKESK. V lost 4 bases and J lost 2; bases outside the gene matches: 6. CDR3 loop: CASSRSGSPPYNEQFF. The CDR3 coding sequence is TGTGCCAGCAGCCGTAGCGGGAGCCCTCCCTACAATGAGCAGTTCTTC. Combining the CDR3 with reference TRBV14 and TRBJ2-1 gives the whole variable domain EAGVTQFPSHSVIEKGQTVTLRCDPISGHDNLYWYRRVMGKEIKFLLHFVKESKQDESGMPNNRFLAERTGGTYSTLKVQPAELEDSGVYFCASSRSGSPPYNEQFFGPGTRLTVL.

V usage is TRBV11-2 and J usage is TRBJ2-5; TRBD2 agrees at 12 bases. There are 16 residues in the CDR3. Unmatched junction bases numbered 7, after V lost 3 bases and J lost 5 bases. The germline V gene encodes CDR1 SGHAT and CDR2 FQNNGV. In nucleotides, the CDR3 is TGTGCCAGCAGCTTGGACCGACTAGCGGGAGTCGAGACCCAGTACTTC. This encodes CASSLDRLAGVETQYF. Looking up the rest from reference TRBV11-2 and TRBJ2-5 gives the full variable domain: EAGVAQSPRYKIIEKRQSVAFWCNPISGHATLYWYQQILGQGPKLLIQFQNNGVVDDSQLPKDRFSAERLKGVDSTLKIQPAKLEDSAVYLCASSLDRLAGVETQYFGPGTRLLVL.

The chain uses TRBV28 and TRBJ1-4; D not certain. This CDR3 is 16 amino acids long. The germline gives CDR1 MDHEN, CDR2 SYDVKM. V dropped 7 bases and J dropped 3 bases, with 18 bases sitting between them. CDR3 amino acids: CASKPGYLPPNEKLFF. DNA of the CDR3: TGTGCCAGCAAGCCCGGGTATCTCCCACCTAATGAAAAACTGTTTTTT.

The J gene is TRBJ1-1, the V gene TRBV6-5; tentatively, D is TRBD1 (6 bases). This CDR3 has 15 amino acids. Trimming stripped 0 bases from V and 0 bases from J, with 8 bases between. The V gene's germline CDR1 is MNHEY and CDR2 SVGAGI. CDR3 DNA: TGTGCCAGCAGTTACTCGGGACATATGAACACTGAAGCTTTCTTT. Translated, it gives CASSYSGHMNTEAFF.

The table lists this clone with a count of one. The rearrangement uses TRBV19 and TRBJ1-5; 8 bases map to TRBD1. The germline V gene encodes CDR1 LNHDA and CDR2 SQIVND (reference sequence). V gave up 6 bases and J gave up 3 bases; unmatched junction bases: 7. The CDR3 consists of 15 residues. CDR3 region: CASRVGQGFNQPQHF. The CDR3 bases are TGTGCCAGTAGGGTAGGACAGGGTTTCAATCAGCCCCAGCATTTT. The variable domain in full, with the rest retrieved from reference TRBV19 and TRBJ1-5, is DGGITQSPKYLFRKEGQNVTLSCEQNLNHDAMYWYRQDPGQGLRLIYYSQIVNDFQKGDIAEGYSVSREKKESFPLTVTSAQKNPTAFYLCASRVGQGFNQPQHFGDGTRLSIL.

This clone was detected a few times. The chain employs TRBV10-3 and TRBJ1-2; 7 bases are shared with TRBD1. The CDR3 has 13 amino acids. V lost 3 bases and J lost 8; bases outside the gene matches: 6. Germline V CDR1 and CDR2: ENHRY, SYGVKD. DNA of the CDR3: TGTGCCATCAGTGACGAACAGGGGAAGGGCTACACCTTC. As protein: CAISDEQGKGYTF.

With respect to this clone: The same CDR3 can be traced to other DNA sequences in this sample. This sequence joins TRBV7-9 and TRBJ1-1; D unresolved. Trimming pared 1 base from V and 1 base from J, leaving 7 bases between. CDR1 is SEHNR and CDR2 is FQNEAQ in the germline V gene (reference sequence). CDR3 length equals 14 residues. CDR3 in amino acids: CASSLERKNTEAFF. DNA of the CDR3: TGTGCCAGCAGCTTAGAACGGAAGAACACTGAAGCTTTCTTT.

V gene TRBV6-5 combines with J gene TRBJ1-2, with a weak D call TRBD1 (5 bases). CDR1 and CDR2 (germline): MNHEY, SVGAGI. The CDR3 is 15 residues long. V was shortened by 5 bases and J by 4 bases, with 17 bases between the two germline ends. The CDR3 region has the DNA TGTGCCAGCAGTCGCCTAGGGGCCAGCTCCTATGGCTACACCTTC. This gives the protein CASSRLGASSYGYTF.

This rearrangement joins TRBV29-1 to TRBJ2-6; possible D gene TRBD2, 6 bases. The CDR3 has 15 amino acids. Germline loops: CDR1 SQVTM, CDR2 ANQGSEA. Trimming pared 6 bases from V and 3 bases from J, leaving 15 bases between. CDR3 sequence reads: CSVTVGSHGANVLTF. CDR3 DNA sequence: TGCAGCGTCACAGTCGGGAGCCATGGGGCCAACGTCCTGACTTTC.

This chain connects TRBV10-3 to TRBJ1-2; no reliable D call. Germline V CDR1 and CDR2: ENHRY, SYGVKD. The ends were cut back, 3 bases at V and 4 bases at J, with 15 bases in the middle. The CDR3 totals 15 residues. The CDR3 reads CAISDNGPLVYGYTF. The CDR3 DNA sequence: TGTGCCATCAGTGATAATGGACCGCTAGTCTATGGCTACACCTTC.

This clone was seen more than once but under ten times. This CDR3 is CAWSVNRRDSPLHF. CDR3 DNA sequence: TGTGCCTGGAGTGTAAACAGGCGGGATTCACCCCTCCACTTT. The rearrangement uses TRBV30 and TRBJ1-6, with D perhaps matching TRBD1 (5 bases). Germline assignment: CDR1 GTSNPN and CDR2 SVGIG (reference sequence). The V end was cut by 0 bases, the J end by 8 bases, with 11 bases between. The CDR3 contains 14 residues.

The chain couples TRBV27 to TRBJ2-1, with D perhaps matching TRBD1 (6 bases). V lost 0 bases and J 9 bases, leaving 6 bases between the germline ends. This CDR3 contains 12 residues. Germline CDR1 and CDR2: MNHEY and SMNVEV (reference sequence). The CDR3 here is CASSLSGGEQFF. In DNA, the CDR3 is TGTGCCAGCAGTTTATCAGGGGGTGAGCAGTTCTTC.

This clone has just one count. The chain uses TRBV6-5 and TRBJ2-1, with D maybe TRBD1 (7 bases). Per germline, CDR1 MNHEY and CDR2 SVGAGI. The CDR3 length is 16 residues. V lost 0 bases, J lost 7 bases, and 16 bases lay in between. CDR3 residues: CASSYSRRGLRNEQFF. CDR3 DNA sequence: TGTGCCAGCAGTTACTCGAGGAGGGGGCTTAGGAATGAGCAGTTCTTC.

V usage is TRBV6-5 and J usage is TRBJ1-1; D is ambiguous. Trimming shortened V by 2 bases and J by 0 bases, and 10 bases separated the two germline ends. The length of the CDR3 is 15 residues. Per the germline V gene, CDR1 is MNHEY and CDR2 is SVGAGI. The CDR3 DNA reads as TGTGCCAGCAGTTACGATTCAGACCTGAACACTGAAGCTTTCTTT. Translation: CASSYDSDLNTEAFF.

The chain joins TRBV7-9 to TRBJ2-3; D is possibly TRBD1 (6 bases). Germline CDR1 is SEHNR and CDR2 is FQNEAQ (reference sequence). The V end lost 0 bases, the J end lost 4 bases, and 11 bases lay between the germline ends. The CDR3 length is 15 residues. The CDR3 bases are TGTGCCAGCAGCTTAGCACAGGGAGTCGCAGATACGCAGTATTTT. Translation gives CASSLAQGVADTQYF.

This clone came up a few times. The chain couples TRBV7-2 to TRBJ1-2, with 7 bases identical to TRBD1. Trimming cost V 2 bases and J 4 bases; bases outside gene matches: 4. The CDR3 has 14 residues. Germline CDR1 reads SGHTA; CDR2 reads FQGNSA. As DNA, the CDR3 is TGTGCCAGCAGCTTACCGGGACAGATCTATGGCTACACCTTC. Residues: CASSLPGQIYGYTF.

The chain couples TRBV4-3 to TRBJ1-2; TRBD1 might be the D (6 bases). CDR1 and CDR2 from the germline V gene are LGHNA and YSLEER. The CDR3 runs 13 residues. The V gene lost 4 bases and the J gene lost 8 bases, with 14 bases spanning the gap. The CDR3 DNA sequence: TGCGCCAGCAGCCTTACAGGGATTGAAGGCTACACCTTC. Protein product: CASSLTGIEGYTF.

The CDR3 coding sequence is TGTGCCGTGGGAGAGTACGAGCAGTACTTC. Translation gives CAVGEYEQYF. The gene calls are TRBV7-8 and TRBJ2-7; TRBD2 is a possible D gene (5 bases). The CDR3 extends over 10 amino acids. V shed 11 bases and J shed 4 bases, with 9 bases lying between them. Germline V gives CDR1 SGHVS, CDR2 FQNEAQ.

The genes are TRBV11-3 and TRBJ2-1; D tentatively reads TRBD1 or TRBD2 (6 bases each). There are 15 residues in the CDR3. With 3 bases removed from V and 2 bases from J, the gap between germline ends came to 11 bases. Germline-derived CDR1 and CDR2 are SGHNT and YENEEA. For the CDR3, the DNA is TGTGCCAGCAGCTTTAGGGGGGCTGCCTACAATGAGCAGTTCTTC. Amino acids: CASSFRGAAYNEQFF.

This chain links TRBV10-3 with TRBJ2-7, with D perhaps TRBD2 (5 bases). The germline CDR1 and CDR2 sequences are ENHRY and SYGVKD. Trimming stripped 11 bases from V and 5 bases from J, with 13 bases between. This CDR3 contains 11 residues. This CDR3 is CAVSQRDEQYF. The CDR3 nucleotides read TGTGCCGTGAGCCAGAGGGACGAGCAGTACTTC.

The chain couples TRBV2 to TRBJ1-5, with unresolved D. Deletions cut 5 bases from V and 0 bases from J, with 11 bases between. CDR3 size: 15 residues. Germline V gene data show CDR1 as SNHLY and CDR2 as FYNNEI. The CDR3 loop reads CASSLGRLSNQPQHF. DNA for the CDR3: TGTGCCAGCAGTCTCGGGAGGCTTAGCAATCAGCCCCAGCATTTT.

The V call is TRBV19, the J call TRBJ1-6, with 8 positions matching TRBD1. The trim removed 5 bases at V and 8 bases at J, leaving 5 bases unmatched. CDR1 LNHDA and CDR2 SQIVND come from the germline V gene (reference sequence). The CDR3 spans 14 residues. CDR3 region: CASSLTGDYSPLHF. The CDR3 nucleotides are TGTGCCAGTAGTCTGACAGGGGATTATTCACCCCTCCACTTT.

The chain uses TRBV11-2 and TRBJ1-1, with D unclear. Trimming pared 2 bases from V and 8 bases from J, leaving 12 bases between. The CDR3 totals 13 residues. Looked up from germline, CDR1 is SGHAT and CDR2 is FQNNGV. In DNA, the CDR3 is TGTGCCAGCAGCTTATCGCTTTGGTCCGAAGCTTTCTTT. This translates into CASSLSLWSEAFF.

The rearrangement joins TRBV18 to TRBJ1-2, with D maybe TRBD1 (6 bases). Deletions cut 5 bases from V and 4 bases from J, with 11 bases between. This CDR3 has 13 amino acids. Germline V CDR1 and CDR2: KGHSH, LQKENI. This chain's CDR3 is CASSGGLSYGYTF. As DNA, the CDR3 is TGTGCCAGCTCAGGGGGCCTATCCTATGGCTACACCTTC.

The chain is built from TRBV4-3 and TRBJ2-6, with D hard to call. The germline V and J ends were trimmed by 3 bases and 0 bases, with 6 bases remaining between them. The CDR3 has 15 amino acids. Germline CDR1 LGHNA, CDR2 YSLEER. CDR3 nucleotide sequence: TGCGCCAGCAGCCAGGCCAACTCTGGGGCCAACGTCCTGACTTTC. Its protein is CASSQANSGANVLTF.

The genes are TRBV6-5 and TRBJ2-3; no clear D gene. CDR1 and CDR2 from the germline V gene are MNHEY and SVGAGI. V was shortened by 8 bases and J by 4 bases, with 16 bases between the two germline ends. CDR3 size: 14 residues. The CDR3 spells CASEPGPLADTQYF. The DNA for the CDR3 is TGTGCCAGCGAACCCGGGCCCTTGGCAGATACGCAGTATTTT.